This T cell receptor beta chain was found in a study of cytomegalovirus exposure and HLA in healthy donors. Regarding the study as a whole: Earlier findings revealed that most TCR beta V segments proved productive either about 90% or about 30% of the time.

This donor lacks a recorded CMV serostatus. PCR was performed using 60 Vbeta and 13 Jbeta primers. Method: immunoSEQ multiplex PCR; TCRdb's copy keeps in-frame clones and lacks some. The repertoire has about 130,000 clones, about 68% of them found once; the top ten carry approximately 1.6%. On this clone: What it recognizes is unknown.

Germline V lookup: CDR1 MGHRA, CDR2 YSYEKL. This CDR3 is 15 amino acids long. V lost 4 bases to trimming and J lost 0 bases, with 13 bases between them. The chain carries TRBV4-1 and TRBJ2-7; a possible D gene is TRBD1 (5 bases). The TCR originated in a human donor in good health. The specimen was PBMCs. DNA for the CDR3: TGCGCCAGCAGCCTAGATGATCAGGGCTCCTACGAGCAGTACTTC. This sequence encodes CASSLDDQGSYEQYF.